The next 14 T cell receptor beta chains were all read from a single sample in a study of CD8+ T cells in alopecia areata. Treatment in this sample: oral pan-JAK inhibitor, 5-10 mg twice daily. It was cDNA, reverse transcribed from extracted RNA, that served as the sequencing template. The assay was immunoSEQ multiplex PCR, and TCRdb's table has in-frame clones only and misses some. This sample has about 250,000 clones, with 45% to 70% found just once. The sample in question was CD4+ T cells sorted from blood, obtained at approximately week 52, from a patient treated with tofacitinib. All receptors derive from a human donor with alopecia areata.

The chain links TRBV5-6 to TRBJ2-5, with D perhaps TRBD1 or TRBD2 (5 bases each). This CDR3 spans 14 amino acids. The V gene's germline CDR1 is SGHDT and CDR2 YYEEEE. Between the trimmed V and J ends, which lost 4 bases and 7 bases, there was a span of 17 bases. The CDR3 bases are TGTGCCAGCAGCGGGGGACCCGCAAAGGGGACCCAGTACTTC. Translated, it gives CASSGGPAKGTQYF.

This sequence joins TRBV30 and TRBJ1-1, with D perhaps matching TRBD1 (5 bases). V dropped 2 bases and J dropped 1 base, with 11 bases sitting between them. The CDR3 sequence is 14 residues long. Germline V gives CDR1 GTSNPN, CDR2 SVGIG (reference sequence). The CDR3 protein is CAWSTGRGNTEAFF. The CDR3 nucleotides read TGTGCCTGGAGTACGGGACGGGGGAACACTGAAGCTTTCTTT.

The chain combines TRBV25-1 with TRBJ1-1; TRBD1 is a possible D gene (6 bases). This CDR3 has 14 amino acids. Germline V CDR1 and CDR2: MGHDK, SYGVNS. Deletions cut 4 bases from V and 4 bases from J, with 13 bases between. The CDR3 region has the DNA TGTGCCAGCAGTGGGGGGGCGGACGTCACTGAAGCTTTCTTT. It yields the protein CASSGGADVTEAFF.

Only one count was recorded for this clone. The V call is TRBV5-1, the J call TRBJ2-5, with D perhaps being TRBD1 or TRBD2 (5 bases each). The V and J ends lost 1 base and 0 bases respectively, with 10 bases between them. The CDR3 is made up of 15 amino acids. CDR1 is SGHRS and CDR2 is YFSETQ in the germline V gene. The CDR3 DNA is TGCGCCAGCAGCTTGTATGAGGGGAACCAAGAGACCCAGTACTTC. Its protein is CASSLYEGNQETQYF.

This clone was recorded only once. The genes are TRBV30 and TRBJ2-5; D gene ambiguous. The ends were cut back, 2 bases at V and 5 bases at J, with 12 bases in the middle. CDR3 length: 13 amino acids. Germline values: CDR1 GTSNPN, CDR2 SVGIG (reference sequence). CDR3 protein: CAWSPNYGETQYF. Written as DNA, the CDR3 is TGTGCCTGGAGTCCAAACTACGGGGAGACCCAGTACTTC. Full variable domain (remainder filled in from reference TRBV30 and TRBJ2-5): SQTIHQWPATLVQPVGSPLSLECTVEGTSNPNLYWYRQAAGRGLQLLFYSVGIGQISSEVPQNLSASRPQDRQFILSSKKLLLSDSGFYLCAWSPNYGETQYFGPGTRLLVL.

This chain uses TRBV21-1 with TRBJ2-5; TRBD2 reflects the table's D call only, with no check against the DNA. TRBV21-1 is deemed a pseudogene. CDR3 length: 19 residues. CDR3: CASSIKAGTSGANRETQYF. The CDR3 DNA is TGTGCCAGCAGCATAAAAGCGGGGACTAGCGGGGCCAACAGAGAGACCCAGTACTTC.

The chain joins TRBV27 to TRBJ1-2; 11 bases are a match to TRBD1. This CDR3 contains 15 residues. Per germline, CDR1 MNHEY and CDR2 SMNVEV (reference sequence). V lost 5 bases, J lost 5 bases, and 7 bases stayed unmatched. The chain's CDR3 is CASSPSGTGGYGYTF. In DNA, the CDR3 is TGTGCCAGCAGTCCCTCCGGGACAGGGGGGTATGGCTACACCTTC.

The chain recombines TRBV30 with TRBJ1-2; the D gene is possibly TRBD1 (6 bases). The V gene's germline CDR1 is GTSNPN and CDR2 SVGIG (reference sequence). The CDR3 length is 11 residues. V lost 4 bases, J lost 11 bases, and 14 bases lay in between. The CDR3, as DNA: TGTGCCTGGACCTCAGGGGCAACTTACACCTTC. It yields the protein CAWTSGATYTF. Complete variable domain (other parts from reference TRBV30 and TRBJ1-2): SQTIHQWPATLVQPVGSPLSLECTVEGTSNPNLYWYRQAAGRGLQLLFYSVGIGQISSEVPQNLSASRPQDRQFILSSKKLLLSDSGFYLCAWTSGATYTFGSGTRLTVV.

The rearrangement links TRBV13 to TRBJ1-1; weak D call: TRBD1 (5 bases). There are 15 residues in the CDR3. Germline V lookup: CDR1 PRHDT, CDR2 FYEKMQ (reference sequence). The V end was cut by 3 bases, the J end by 1 base, with 12 bases between. CDR3 in DNA: TGTGCCAGCAGCTTGGGGCCCTCGGAGAACACTGAAGCTTTCTTT. Encoded protein: CASSLGPSENTEAFF.

This chain connects TRBV20-1 to TRBJ1-4; D uncertain. CDR3 length equals 10 residues. The V and J ends lost 6 bases and 3 bases respectively, with 2 bases between them. The germline gives CDR1 DFQATT, CDR2 SNEGSKA (reference sequence). The chain's CDR3 is CSASNEKLFF. CDR3 DNA sequence: TGCAGTGCATCTAATGAAAAACTGTTTTTT.

This clone was seen only once. The chain combines TRBV7-9 with TRBJ2-7; no clear D gene. Germline lookup yields CDR1 SEHNR and CDR2 FQNEAQ (reference sequence). CDR3 length: 14 residues. Trimming took 1 base from V and 3 from J, leaving 10 bases between them. CDR3 protein: CASSLENTFYEQYF. The CDR3 DNA reads as TGTGCCAGCAGCTTAGAAAACACCTTCTACGAGCAGTACTTC.

On this clone: In the same sample, other DNA sequences code for this CDR3. The V gene is TRBV30, the J gene TRBJ2-5; D gene unclear. Germline V gene lookup returns CDR1 GTSNPN and CDR2 SVGIG (reference sequence). V shed 1 base and J shed 5 bases, with 5 bases lying between them. The CDR3 covers 11 residues. The CDR3 loop is CAWSALETQYF. CDR3 in DNA: TGTGCCTGGAGTGCCCTGGAGACCCAGTACTTC.

This clone came up a few times. The chain joins TRBV29-1 to TRBJ2-7; tentatively, D is TRBD2 (5 bases). V shed 7 bases and J shed 4 bases, with 14 bases lying between them. Germline lookup yields CDR1 SQVTM and CDR2 ANQGSEA. The CDR3 runs 12 residues. The CDR3 region has the DNA TGCAGCGCTCAATTGTCGGGGTACGAGCAGTACTTC. It codes for CSAQLSGYEQYF.

This clone was seen more than once but under ten times. The chain employs TRBV29-1 and TRBJ2-1; a weak D match, TRBD1 (6 bases). This CDR3 contains 12 residues. Trimming shortened V by 4 bases and J by 5 bases, and 9 bases separated the two germline ends. CDR1 and CDR2 (germline): SQVTM, ANQGSEA. The CDR3 coding sequence is TGCAGCGTTGGTGGACAGAACAATGAGCAGTTCTTC. This gives the protein CSVGGQNNEQFF.